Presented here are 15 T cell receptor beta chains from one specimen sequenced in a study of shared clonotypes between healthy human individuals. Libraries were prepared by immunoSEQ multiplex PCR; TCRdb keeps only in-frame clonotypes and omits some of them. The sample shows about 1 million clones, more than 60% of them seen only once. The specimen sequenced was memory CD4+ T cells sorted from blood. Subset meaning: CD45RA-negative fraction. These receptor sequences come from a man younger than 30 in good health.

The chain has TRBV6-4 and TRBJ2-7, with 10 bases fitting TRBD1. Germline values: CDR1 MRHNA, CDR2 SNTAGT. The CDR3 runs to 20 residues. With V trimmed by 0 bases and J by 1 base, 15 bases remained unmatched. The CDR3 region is CASSDSWGIIGDRGSYEQYF. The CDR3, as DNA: TGTGCCAGCAGTGACTCCTGGGGGATAATCGGGGACAGGGGTTCCTACGAGCAGTACTTC.

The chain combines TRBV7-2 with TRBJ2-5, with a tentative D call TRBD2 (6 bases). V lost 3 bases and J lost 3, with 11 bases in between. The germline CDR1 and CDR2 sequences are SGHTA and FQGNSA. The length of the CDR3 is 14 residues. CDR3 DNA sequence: TGTGCCAGCAGCTTCGGCGGACTAAAAGAGACCCAGTACTTC. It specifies CASSFGGLKETQYF.

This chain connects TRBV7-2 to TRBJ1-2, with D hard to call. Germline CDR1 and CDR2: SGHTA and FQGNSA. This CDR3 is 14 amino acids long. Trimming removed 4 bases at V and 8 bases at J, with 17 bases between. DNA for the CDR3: TGTGCCAGCAGCTCCCCCTTAGGCCGCTGGGGCTACACCTTC. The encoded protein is CASSSPLGRWGYTF.

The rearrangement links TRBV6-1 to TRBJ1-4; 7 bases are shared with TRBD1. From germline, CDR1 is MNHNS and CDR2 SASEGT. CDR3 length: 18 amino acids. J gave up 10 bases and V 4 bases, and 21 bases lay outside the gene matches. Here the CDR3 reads CASSGLTGTLEGTVKLFF. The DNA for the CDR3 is TGTGCCAGCAGTGGATTGACAGGGACTTTGGAAGGGACTGTAAAACTGTTTTTT.

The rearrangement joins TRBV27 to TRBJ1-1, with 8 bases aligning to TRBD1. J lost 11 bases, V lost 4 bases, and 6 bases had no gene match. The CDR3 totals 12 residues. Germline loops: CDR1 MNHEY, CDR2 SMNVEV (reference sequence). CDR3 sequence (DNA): TGTGCCAGCAGTTCGACAGGGGAGGCGGCTTTCTTT. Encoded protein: CASSSTGEAAFF.

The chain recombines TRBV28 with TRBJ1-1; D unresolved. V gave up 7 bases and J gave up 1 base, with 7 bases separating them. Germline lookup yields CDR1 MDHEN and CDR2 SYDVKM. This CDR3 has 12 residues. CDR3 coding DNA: TGTGCCAGCATTAAGAGGAACACTGAAGCTTTCTTT. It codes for CASIKRNTEAFF.

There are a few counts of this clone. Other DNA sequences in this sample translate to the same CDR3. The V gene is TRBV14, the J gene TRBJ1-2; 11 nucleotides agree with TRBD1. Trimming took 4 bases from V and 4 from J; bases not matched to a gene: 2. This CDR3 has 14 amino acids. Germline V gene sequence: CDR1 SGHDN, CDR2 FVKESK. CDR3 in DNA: TGTGCCAGCAGCCCGGGACAGGGGGGCTATGGCTACACCTTC. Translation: CASSPGQGGYGYTF.

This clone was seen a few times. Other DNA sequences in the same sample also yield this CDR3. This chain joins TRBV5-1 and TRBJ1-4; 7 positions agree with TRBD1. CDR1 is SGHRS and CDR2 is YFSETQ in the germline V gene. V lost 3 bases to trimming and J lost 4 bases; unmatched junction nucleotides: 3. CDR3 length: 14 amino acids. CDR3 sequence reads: CASSSGTVNEKLFF. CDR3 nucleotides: TGCGCCAGCAGCTCCGGGACAGTTAATGAAAAACTGTTTTTT.

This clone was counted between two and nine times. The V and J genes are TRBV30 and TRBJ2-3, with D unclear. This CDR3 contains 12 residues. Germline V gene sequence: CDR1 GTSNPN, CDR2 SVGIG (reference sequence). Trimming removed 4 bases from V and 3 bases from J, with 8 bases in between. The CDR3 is CAWNQATDTQYF. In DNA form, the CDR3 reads TGTGCCTGGAACCAAGCGACAGATACGCAGTATTTT.

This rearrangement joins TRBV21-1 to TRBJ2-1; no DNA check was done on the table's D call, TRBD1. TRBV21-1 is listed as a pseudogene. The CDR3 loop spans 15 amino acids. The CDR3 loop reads CASSPLFGPYNEQFF. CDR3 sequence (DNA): TGTGCCAGCAGCCCTTTGTTTGGCCCCTACAATGAGCAGTTCTTC.

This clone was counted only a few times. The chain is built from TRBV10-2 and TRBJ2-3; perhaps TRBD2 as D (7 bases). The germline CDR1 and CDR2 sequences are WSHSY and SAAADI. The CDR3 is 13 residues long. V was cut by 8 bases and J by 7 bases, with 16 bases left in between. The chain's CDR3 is CASVGGLSYTQYF. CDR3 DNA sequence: TGCGCCAGCGTCGGGGGGCTTAGTTATACGCAGTATTTT.

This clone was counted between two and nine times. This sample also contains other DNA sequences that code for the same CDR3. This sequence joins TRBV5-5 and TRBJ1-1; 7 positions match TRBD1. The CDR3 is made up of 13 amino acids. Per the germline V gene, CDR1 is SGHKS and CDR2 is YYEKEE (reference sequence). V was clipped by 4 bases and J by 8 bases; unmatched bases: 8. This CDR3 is CASSPRQGTEAFF. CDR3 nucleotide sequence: TGTGCCAGCAGCCCGAGACAGGGAACGGAAGCTTTCTTT.

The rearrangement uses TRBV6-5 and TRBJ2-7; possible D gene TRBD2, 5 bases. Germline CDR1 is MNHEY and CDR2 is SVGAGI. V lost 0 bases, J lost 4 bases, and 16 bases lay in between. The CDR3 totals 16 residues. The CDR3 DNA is TGTGCCAGCAGTTACTCACCCACCGGGCCGGGGTACGAGCAGTACTTC. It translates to CASSYSPTGPGYEQYF.

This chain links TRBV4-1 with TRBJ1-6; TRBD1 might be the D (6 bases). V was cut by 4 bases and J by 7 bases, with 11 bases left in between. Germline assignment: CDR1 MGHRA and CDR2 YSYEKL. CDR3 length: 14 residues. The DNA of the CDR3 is TGCGCCAGCAGCCTGACAGGTGTCAATTCACCCCTCCACTTT. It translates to CASSLTGVNSPLHF.

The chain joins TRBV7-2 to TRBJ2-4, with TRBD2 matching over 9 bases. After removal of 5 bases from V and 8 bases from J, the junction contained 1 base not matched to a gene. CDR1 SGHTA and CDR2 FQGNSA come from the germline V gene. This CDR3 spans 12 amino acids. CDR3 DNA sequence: TGTGCCAGCAGCGGGACTAGCCACATTCAGTACTTC. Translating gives CASSGTSHIQYF.